Each of the 13 T cell receptor beta chains below was sequenced from the same sample in a study of shared clonotypes between healthy human individuals. Method: immunoSEQ multiplex PCR; TCRdb's copy keeps in-frame clones and lacks some. The table shows 950,000 to 1,100,000 clones, with around 78% occurring only once. Specimen: memory CD4+ T cells from PBMCs. Subset defined: CD45RA-negative fraction. The source of these receptors is a man aged 18 to 30 in good health. Some clones in this sample may be carry-over from other donors' samples.

The chain employs TRBV28 and TRBJ2-5; D is ambiguous. V lost 4 bases and J lost 0, with 9 bases in between. CDR3 size: 14 residues. Germline CDR1 and CDR2: MDHEN and SYDVKM. The chain's CDR3 is CASSSIDNQETQYF. CDR3 DNA sequence: TGTGCCAGCAGTTCGATTGACAACCAAGAGACCCAGTACTTC.

The chain carries TRBV18 and TRBJ1-5, with D maybe TRBD1 (5 bases). Between the trimmed V and J ends, which lost 3 bases and 0 bases, there was a span of 12 bases. Germline assignment: CDR1 KGHSH and CDR2 LQKENI. The CDR3 is 16 residues long. This CDR3 reads CASSPTVPSSNQPQHF. The CDR3 DNA reads as TGTGCCAGCTCACCGACAGTACCCTCTAGCAATCAGCCCCAGCATTTT.

The CDR3 region has the DNA TGCGCCAGCAGCCCGGGGGGGTCTGGAAACACCATATATTTT. As protein: CASSPGGSGNTIYF. The chain combines TRBV4-3 with TRBJ1-3; maybe TRBD1 (5 bases). CDR3 size: 14 residues. Germline V gene data show CDR1 as LGHNA and CDR2 as YSLEER. Trimming took off 4 bases at V and 1 base at J, with 8 bases between the two ends.

The rearrangement joins TRBV27 to TRBJ1-2, with 7 bases fitting TRBD1. After removal of 8 bases from V and 2 bases from J, the junction contained 8 bases not matched to a gene. The length of the CDR3 is 14 residues. Germline CDR1 MNHEY, CDR2 SMNVEV (reference sequence). The CDR3 DNA follows: TGTGCCAGCGGTAAAGGAGGGGGCAACTATGGCTACACCTTC. Translation gives CASGKGGGNYGYTF.

This chain links TRBV19 with TRBJ2-7; 10 bases are a match to TRBD1. The length of the CDR3 is 14 residues. Germline V lookup: CDR1 LNHDA, CDR2 SQIVND (reference sequence). J was trimmed by 4 bases and V by 9 bases; bases with no gene match: 9. The CDR3: CASRRGQGLYEQYF. CDR3 sequence (DNA): TGTGCCAGCCGCCGGGGACAGGGGTTATACGAGCAGTACTTC.

The chain uses TRBV27 and TRBJ2-3; 8 bases agree with TRBD2. Germline assignment: CDR1 MNHEY and CDR2 SMNVEV (reference sequence). The CDR3 is made up of 15 amino acids. The J segment lost 1 base and the V segment lost 6 bases, leaving 6 bases of the junction unmatched. The CDR3 reads CASRKAGAGTDTQYF. In nucleotides, the CDR3 is TGTGCCAGCAGGAAAGCGGGAGCCGGCACAGATACGCAGTATTTT.

J is TRBJ2-6 and V is TRBV7-3; no clear D. This CDR3 has 13 residues. The V and J ends lost 3 bases and 8 bases respectively, with 8 bases between them. Per the germline V gene, CDR1 is SGHTA and CDR2 is FQGTGA. The CDR3 DNA follows: TGTGCCAGCAGCTTCGAAGGACCCAACGTCCTGACTTTC. Protein product: CASSFEGPNVLTF.

As DNA, the CDR3 is TGCGCCAGCAGTAGGGATACCGAGGGTACGCAGTATTTT. It is translated as CASSRDTEGTQYF. The V gene is TRBV5-1, the J gene TRBJ2-3; D is possibly TRBD2 (5 bases). This CDR3 has 13 amino acids. Germline lookup yields CDR1 SGHRS and CDR2 YFSETQ. V lost 5 bases and J 8 bases, leaving 15 bases between the germline ends.

This clone was seen just once. The likely explanation is a read error, given a far larger clone one base away. The chain uses TRBV28 and TRBJ2-5; the match to TRBD2 covers 7 bases. V shed 6 bases, J shed 2 bases, and the junction held 3 bases outside the gene matches. Germline CDR1 and CDR2: MDHEN and SYDVKM. This CDR3 has 13 residues. The CDR3: CASSPGGQETQYF. DNA for the CDR3: TGTGCCAGCAGCCCCGGGGGGCAAGAGACCCAGTACTTC.

This clone was seen once. V is TRBV18 and J is TRBJ2-1; the match to TRBD2 covers 7 bases. The germline V gene has CDR1 KGHSH and CDR2 LQKENI. V was clipped by 3 bases and J by 9 bases; unmatched bases: 11. CDR3 length: 15 residues. CDR3: CASSPPSGTDLEQFF. The CDR3 DNA follows: TGTGCCAGCTCACCTCCTAGCGGAACTGACCTTGAGCAGTTCTTC.

This clone was detected only once. The rearrangement joins TRBV7-9 to TRBJ2-3; D ambiguous. Germline V gene lookup returns CDR1 SEHNR and CDR2 FQNEAQ (reference sequence). Trimming took 8 bases from V and 0 from J, leaving 3 bases between them. The CDR3 runs 11 residues. The CDR3 reads CASGSTDTQYF. The CDR3 region has the DNA TGTGCCAGCGGGAGCACAGATACGCAGTATTTT.

The chain joins TRBV10-3 to TRBJ2-6; 12 nucleotides match TRBD1. The V gene's germline CDR1 is ENHRY and CDR2 SYGVKD. V lost 8 bases and J lost 4; bases outside the gene matches: 6. This CDR3 contains 16 residues. CDR3 in DNA: TGTGCCATCCAGGGACAGGGGGCGCGGGGGGCCAACGTCCTGACTTTC. Amino acids: CAIQGQGARGANVLTF.

The V gene is TRBV2, the J gene TRBJ2-3; the D gene is possibly TRBD2 (6 bases). The V gene's germline CDR1 is SNHLY and CDR2 FYNNEI. Trimming removed 6 bases from V and 3 bases from J, with 10 bases in between. This CDR3 is 13 amino acids long. The CDR3 DNA reads TGTGCCAGCAGGTCCGGGGGTACAGATACGCAGTATTTT. Translating it yields CASRSGGTDTQYF.